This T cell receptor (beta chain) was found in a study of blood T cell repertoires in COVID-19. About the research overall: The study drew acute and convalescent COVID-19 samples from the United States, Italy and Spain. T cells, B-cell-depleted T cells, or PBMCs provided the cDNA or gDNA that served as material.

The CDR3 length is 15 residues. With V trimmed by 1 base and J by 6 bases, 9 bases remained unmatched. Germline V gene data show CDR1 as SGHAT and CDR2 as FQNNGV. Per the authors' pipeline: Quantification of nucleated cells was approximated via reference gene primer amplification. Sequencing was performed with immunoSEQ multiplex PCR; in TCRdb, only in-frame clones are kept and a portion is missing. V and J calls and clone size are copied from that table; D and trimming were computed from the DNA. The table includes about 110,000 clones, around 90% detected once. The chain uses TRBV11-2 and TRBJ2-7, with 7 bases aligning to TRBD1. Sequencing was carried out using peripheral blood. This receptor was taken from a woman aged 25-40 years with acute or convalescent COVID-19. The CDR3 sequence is CASSLGRQGLSEQYF. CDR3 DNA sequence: TGTGCCAGCAGCTTAGGGAGACAGGGCCTCTCCGAGCAGTACTTC.